The rows below give T cell receptor beta chains drawn from one sample of a study of blood T cells in healthy people across ages. TCRdb reprocessed the 5' RACE reads via MiXCR and lists one record per CDR3 protein. There are some 930,000 distinct CDR3 sequences in the sample; 25% to 30% occur only once, and roughly 10% lies in the top ten. These data are also associated with another study on T cells of mothers and their children.

Sequencing was carried out using blood. These receptors were collected from a woman aged 40 to 49 in good health. Each CDR3 is given with its conserved first and last residue.

v_call | cdr3_length | cdr3_aa
TRBV7-3 | 13 | CASSVEPITEAFF
TRBV12-3/TRBV12-4 | 13 | CAGSLHFTDTQYF
TRBV29-1 | 14 | CSVPGTGGPYEQYF
TRBV20-1 | 15 | CSASRPDRAYNEQFF
TRBV20-1 | 16 | CSARGNEDLGYTEAFF
TRBV20-1 | 16 | CSARDGEASGTGELFF
TRBV7-2 | 14 | CVSSVMGRDSPLHF
TRBV7-9 | 13 | CASNSPGGETQYF
TRBV5-1 | 15 | CASSLVPPTQETQYF
TRBV7-3 | 13 | CASSQERHGEQFF
TRBV20-1 | 11 | CSARQKYEQYF
TRBV5-1 | 13 | CASSLGGTDEQYF
TRBV6-4 | 14 | CASRPSDGGTEAFF
TRBV4-3 | 14 | CASSLLGQGDGYTF
TRBV6-1 | 16 | CASAFQGGQRWETQYF
TRBV18 | 17 | CASSPRLAGVLSYEQYF
TRBV27 | 15 | CASSERLLVSNEQFF
TRBV5-1 | 16 | CASSLEQFANTGELFF
TRBV3-1 | 20 | CASSQHGLAGGRSSYNEQFF
TRBV4-2 | 16 | CASSQDRGLTDTEAFF
TRBV29-1 | 13 | CSVEADNPYEQYF
TRBV7-2 | 16 | CASSLGGLGNTYEQYF
TRBV28 | 19 | CASSLAAREFVAGANVLTF
TRBV2 | 17 | CASIAWGAGSALGEQFF
TRBV7-9 | 11 | CASSFGPEQYF
TRBV12-3/TRBV12-4 | 15 | CASSFRIRGNTEAFF
TRBV5-4 | 17 | CASSLDSAKRRTDTQYF
TRBV28 | 15 | CASSGLAGGRDTQYF
TRBV9 | 16 | CASSVRGLASTDTQYF
TRBV7-2 | 12 | CASSPEPFRQYF
TRBV20-1 | 12 | CSATNWGTEAFF
TRBV21-1 | 16 | CASSKLTSGVLDTQYF
TRBV6-1 | 14 | CASRSRGFYNEQFF
TRBV7-3 | 14 | CASSLTGKGSPLHF
TRBV3-1 | 16 | CASSDSFPAGEETQYF
TRBV29-1 | 15 | CSVRARAGLYNEQFF
TRBV28 | 15 | CASSPAQGRATEAFF
TRBV28 | 15 | CASKPAGEPQETQFF
TRBV7-8 | 15 | CASSSWTGQAYEQYF
TRBV3-1 | 15 | CATTSGGAATDTQYF
TRBV12-3/TRBV12-4 | 17 | CASSPLGRGGPYNEQYF
TRBV7-2 | 15 | CASSPWLGQAYGQYF
TRBV25-1 | 13 | CASSRRTGETQYF
TRBV7-8 | 13 | CASSFRVGFEQYF
TRBV28 | 19 | CASSFYFMLGETTYNEQYF
TRBV2 | 14 | CASSERLRNNIQYF
TRBV29-1 | 15 | CSVRLAGGMTDTQYF
TRBV29-1 | 12 | CSVWGDGIEQFF
TRBV9 | 15 | CASTVTAGAGDTQYF